The next 14 T cell receptor beta chains were all read from a single sample in a study of PD-1 and CTLA-4 blockade in melanoma. Libraries were prepared by immunoSEQ multiplex PCR; TCRdb keeps only in-frame clonotypes and omits some of them. Of 20,000 to 25,000 clones in the sample, 70% to 90% were seen once. Here the sequenced sample was CD8+ T cells from peripheral blood, taken before anti-PD-1 treatment. All receptors derive from a human donor with melanoma.

This clone was detected a few times. The chain couples TRBV5-1 to TRBJ2-7, with 14 bases that match TRBD2. CDR1 is SGHRS, CDR2 YFSETQ, per germline. The CDR3 is 18 amino acids. Trimming cost V 2 bases and J 0 bases; bases outside gene matches: 7. The CDR3: CASSFGLAGGPVSYEQYF. The CDR3 DNA reads TGCGCCAGCAGCTTCGGACTAGCGGGGGGTCCCGTCTCCTACGAGCAGTACTTC.

The V call is TRBV28, the J call TRBJ2-7; TRBD2 matches 9 bases. The CDR3 loop spans 16 amino acids. Germline assignment: CDR1 MDHEN and CDR2 SYDVKM. V shed 4 bases, J shed 4 bases, and the junction held 11 bases outside the gene matches. The CDR3 DNA follows: TGTGCCAGCAGTTCCCCTAGGGGGCGGGGGGGTTACGAGCAGTACTTC. This encodes CASSSPRGRGGYEQYF.

The chain combines TRBV4-2 with TRBJ1-4; the D is unclear. The CDR3 loop spans 14 amino acids. CDR1 is LGHNA and CDR2 is YNFKEQ in the germline V gene. Trimming took 1 base from V and 8 from J, leaving 11 bases between them. This CDR3 is CASSQGTDEEKLFF. CDR3 coding DNA: TGTGCCAGCAGCCAAGGGACGGATGAAGAAAAACTGTTTTTT.

V gene TRBV7-9 combines with J gene TRBJ2-7; D is possibly TRBD1 (6 bases). Per the germline V gene, CDR1 is SEHNR and CDR2 is FQNEAQ (reference sequence). CDR3 length equals 14 residues. V lost 4 bases and J 4 bases, leaving 14 bases between the germline ends. The CDR3, as DNA: TGTGCCAGCAGCTCCCCTGACAGGCAATACGAGCAGTACTTC. This gives the protein CASSSPDRQYEQYF.

The chain uses TRBV7-9 and TRBJ2-1, with TRBD2 identical over 9 bases. Unmatched junction bases numbered 7, after V lost 6 bases and J lost 4 bases. From germline, CDR1 is SEHNR and CDR2 FQNEAQ (reference sequence). This CDR3 has 15 residues. The CDR3 coding sequence is TGTGCCAGCAGTTCCTCTAGCGGGGCTTACAATGAGCAGTTCTTC. Amino acid sequence: CASSSSSGAYNEQFF.

The chain carries TRBV30 and TRBJ2-2; D is unclear. Germline loops: CDR1 GTSNPN, CDR2 SVGIG (reference sequence). V shed 5 bases and J shed 3 bases, with 10 bases lying between them. This CDR3 is built from 13 residues. DNA of the CDR3: TGTGCCTGGGCAAAGACCTACACCGGGGAGCTGTTTTTT. Residues: CAWAKTYTGELFF.

The genes are TRBV9 and TRBJ2-2; 7 nucleotides line up with TRBD2. Looked up from germline, CDR1 is SGDLS and CDR2 is YYNGEE. There are 15 residues in the CDR3. With 3 bases clipped from V and 1 base from J, the junction kept 3 bases outside the gene matches. CDR3 region: CASSASGGNTGELFF. The CDR3 DNA reads TGTGCCAGCAGCGCTTCGGGGGGGAACACCGGGGAGCTGTTTTTT. Drawing the rest from reference TRBV9 and TRBJ2-2, the complete variable domain is DSGVTQTPKHLITATGQRVTLRCSPRSGDLSVYWYQQSLDQGLQFLIQYYNGEERAKGNILERFSAQQFPDLHSELNLSSLELGDSALYFCASSASGGNTGELFFGEGSRLTVL.

CDR3 nucleotide sequence: TGTGCCAGCAGCGCCGCCACCGACACTAGCTCCTACGAGCAGTACTTC. Its translation is CASSAATDTSSYEQYF. The chain is built from TRBV9 and TRBJ2-7, with D possibly being TRBD2 (5 bases). The V gene's germline CDR1 is SGDLS and CDR2 YYNGEE. Trimming pared 3 bases from V and 0 bases from J, leaving 16 bases between. There are 16 residues in the CDR3.

The DNA of the CDR3 is TGTGCCAGCAGCGGGGTCGGTACGGGTAACTATGGCTACACCTTC. Its translation is CASSGVGTGNYGYTF. The chain carries TRBV9 and TRBJ1-2; D unclear. Trimming took off 3 bases at V and 1 base at J, with 13 bases between the two ends. Germline assignment: CDR1 SGDLS and CDR2 YYNGEE. This CDR3 has 15 amino acids.

The CDR3 region is CASSLTGSNQPQHF. As DNA, the CDR3 is TGTGCCAGCAGCTTGACTGGGAGCAATCAGCCCCAGCATTTT. This chain uses TRBV5-4 with TRBJ1-5, with D hard to call. The CDR3 length is 14 residues. The germline V and J ends were trimmed by 1 base and 1 base, with 6 bases remaining between them. Germline V gene lookup returns CDR1 SGHNT and CDR2 YYREEE (reference sequence).

J is TRBJ1-4 and V is TRBV28; D is possibly TRBD1 (5 bases). With 6 bases removed from V and 8 bases from J, the gap between germline ends came to 16 bases. The germline gives CDR1 MDHEN, CDR2 SYDVKM. This CDR3 region has 14 residues. As DNA, the CDR3 is TGTGCCAGCAGACGGGGACCGCGAGGAGAAAAACTGTTTTTT. Translated, it gives CASRRGPRGEKLFF.

The rearrangement joins TRBV10-3 to TRBJ1-3, with TRBD1 matching 10 bases. V trimming: 0 bases; J trimming: 4 bases; junction bases outside the gene matches: 3. The CDR3 consists of 16 residues. Germline CDR1 is ENHRY and CDR2 is SYGVKD. The CDR3: CAISESGQGSGNTIYF. In DNA, the CDR3 is TGTGCCATCAGTGAGTCGGGACAGGGGTCGGGAAACACCATATATTTT.

This sequence joins TRBV2 and TRBJ1-6; D not resolved. V was clipped by 3 bases and J by 10 bases, with 16 bases between them. The CDR3 extends over 15 amino acids. CDR1 and CDR2 (germline): SNHLY, FYNNEI. The CDR3 loop is CASSEGAPPSSPLHF. CDR3 nucleotides: TGTGCCAGCAGTGAGGGAGCTCCCCCGTCCTCACCCCTCCACTTT.

The chain joins TRBV7-9 to TRBJ1-2; D unresolved. V lost 1 base to trimming and J lost 6 bases, with 9 bases between them. Germline CDR1 is SEHNR and CDR2 is FQNEAQ (reference sequence). The CDR3 extends over 13 amino acids. CDR3 protein: CASSLGGGDGYTF. The DNA of the CDR3 is TGTGCCAGCAGCTTAGGGGGAGGAGATGGCTACACCTTC.